This TCR beta chain was identified in a study of regulatory T cells in long-lasting Graves disease. Study as a whole: A definition of persistent Graves' disease required over 5 years of antithyroid drugs plus positive TSH receptor antibodies.

This clonotype has at least ten counts. Both iRepertoire HTBI primers and Arm-PCR of CDR3 regions were used to build the TCR beta libraries. TCRdb re-derived calls from the multiplex PCR reads in MiXCR, one entry per CDR3 protein. The repertoire holds about 470,000 distinct CDR3 sequences, 20% to 25% seen once, with 6.5% to 9% in the top ten. The sample's time point: persistent/refractory GD, antithyroid drugs over 5 years with positive TRAb. PBMC-extracted RNA yielded the TCR library. This CDR3 is 12 amino acids long. V was trimmed by 3 bases and J by 8 bases, leaving 10 bases between them. Germline V gene lookup returns CDR1 GTSNPN and CDR2 SVGIG (reference sequence).

The sequenced sample was peripheral blood mononuclear cells (PBMCs), obtained when the disease was refractory, from a patient treated with antithyroid drugs. V is TRBV30 and J is TRBJ2-2, with D possibly TRBD1 on 5 matching bases. The TCR was taken from a female donor with Graves disease. CDR3 residues: CAWSPQGGELFF. The CDR3 DNA is TGTGCCTGGAGCCCTCAGGGTGGGGAGCTGTTTTTT.